This TCR beta chain is drawn from a study of early T cells in non-severe SARS-CoV-2 infection. The wider study: The input, bulk RNA from unsorted whole blood, was sequenced, and chains were unpaired.

This clonotype was detected ten times or more. Its antigen is still unknown. Germline CDR1 DFQATT, CDR2 SNEGSKA (reference sequence). The CDR3 has 13 residues. V was clipped by 3 bases and J by 10 bases, with 13 bases between them. cDNA molecules, individually, were tagged with unique molecular identifiers. TCRdb analysed the 5' RACE reads with MiXCR anew, one entry per CDR3 protein. In the table there are about 35,000 distinct CDR3 sequences, less than 6% of which are singletons. Findings and caveats of the study: Matching with VDJdb favored anti-spike CD8 responses (missing private and CD4 specificities).

Here the sequenced sample was whole blood, taken at baseline. The chain carries TRBV20-1 and TRBJ1-6, with D possibly matching TRBD1 (6 bases). The source is an adult who was a healthcare worker with PCR-confirmed SARS-CoV-2 infection or an uninfected control (not recorded which). CDR3 protein: CSASTGSSSPLHF. Written as DNA, the CDR3 is TGCAGTGCTAGTACAGGGTCAAGCTCACCCCTCCACTTT.